This T cell receptor (beta chain) was retrieved from a study of cytotoxic CD8 clonotypes in ibrutinib-treated CLL. This clone was counted once. The V segment lost 4 bases and the J segment 9 bases; nucleotides outside the gene matches: 8. This CDR3 has 16 amino acids. Looked up from germline, CDR1 is MNHEY and CDR2 is SVGAGI. TCRdb keeps only in-frame clones here, not all; method: immunoSEQ multiplex PCR. The sample has some 200,000 clones; around 72% are singletons. V and J are TRBV6-5 and TRBJ2-1, with 14 bases fitting TRBD2. The receptor was isolated from a human donor with chronic lymphocytic leukemia. Material: PBMCs, obtained after 24 months of ibrutinib treatment. In DNA form, the CDR3 reads TGTGCCAGCAGTTTATACGGGACTAGCGGGAGCGGTGAGCAGTTCTTC. Residues: CASSLYGTSGSGEQFF.